The present TCR beta chain was sequenced within a study of blood T cell repertoires in COVID-19. About the research overall: The United States, Italy and Spain supplied acute and convalescent COVID-19 samples. PBMCs, B-cell-depleted T cells, or T cells were the source of the cDNA or gDNA that made up the material.

TCRdb keeps only in-frame clones here, not all; method: immunoSEQ multiplex PCR. The data contain fewer than 350,000 clones, 85% of them singletons. Participant ages covered roughly 18 to 89 years across about 25 US areas. Assignment of participants to cohorts was predicated upon participant-reported clinical history. The sequence was collected from a woman in her 50s who had recovered from COVID-19. Sequencing was carried out using PBMCs or T cells enriched from blood (not recorded which).

As DNA, the CDR3 is TGTGCCACCAGCAGAGAACGAGGGCAGTCCTACGAGCAGTACTTC. Encoded protein: CATSRERGQSYEQYF. The chain combines TRBV15 with TRBJ2-7, with D perhaps TRBD2 (5 bases). V was clipped by 0 bases and J by 1 base, with 10 bases between them. Per the germline V gene, CDR1 is LNHNV and CDR2 is YYDKDF (reference sequence). The CDR3 has 15 residues.